The sequence of this T cell receptor beta chain was determined in a study of cytomegalovirus exposure and HLA in healthy donors. 60 Vbeta and 13 Jbeta primers were used in PCR. The data were produced by immunoSEQ multiplex PCR, yet TCRdb's version contains in-frame clones alone and is incomplete. The sample lists about 180,000 clones, 75% to 90% seen once, with about 1.4% in the top ten. Healthy bone marrow donors made up the donor group. Concerning this clone itself: Its specificity is unknown.

The germline gives CDR1 MNHNY, CDR2 SVGAGI (reference sequence). The germline V and J ends were trimmed by 5 bases and 4 bases, with 14 bases remaining between them. The CDR3 runs to 14 residues. Study-wide results and caveats: It was approximately 150 TCR beta chains that were listed as cytomegalovirus-associated. High sensitivity and specificity were reportedly achieved when the classifier diagnosed cytomegalovirus status.

This TCR came from a girl between 5 and 17 years old in good health and CMV-seropositive. The gene calls are TRBV6-6 and TRBJ2-5; D might be TRBD1 (5 bases). The sequenced sample was PBMCs. CDR3 in DNA: TGTGCCAGCAGTGCACACCTCACAGGAGAGACCCAGTACTTC. It yields the protein CASSAHLTGETQYF.